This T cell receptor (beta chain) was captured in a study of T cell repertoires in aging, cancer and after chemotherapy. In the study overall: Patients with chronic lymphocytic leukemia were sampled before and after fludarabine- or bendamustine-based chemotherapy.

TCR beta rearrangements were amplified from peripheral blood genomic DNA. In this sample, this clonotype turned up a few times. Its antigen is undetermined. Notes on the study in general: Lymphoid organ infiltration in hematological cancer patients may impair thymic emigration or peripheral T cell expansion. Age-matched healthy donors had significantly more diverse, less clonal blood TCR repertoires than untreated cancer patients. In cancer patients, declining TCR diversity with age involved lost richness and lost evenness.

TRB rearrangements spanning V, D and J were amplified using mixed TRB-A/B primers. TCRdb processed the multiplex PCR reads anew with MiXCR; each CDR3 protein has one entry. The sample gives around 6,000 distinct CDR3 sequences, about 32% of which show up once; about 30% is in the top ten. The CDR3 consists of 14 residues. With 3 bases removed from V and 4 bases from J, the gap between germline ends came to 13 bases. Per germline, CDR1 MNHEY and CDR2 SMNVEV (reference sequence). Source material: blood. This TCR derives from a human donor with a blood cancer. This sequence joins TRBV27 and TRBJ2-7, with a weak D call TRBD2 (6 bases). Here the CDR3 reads CASSFEGGVYEQYF. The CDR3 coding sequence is TGTGCCAGCAGTTTTGAAGGAGGGGTATACGAGCAGTACTTC.